This T cell receptor beta chain was identified in a study of spatial heterogeneity in lung cancer. This clonotype has ten or more counts. The antigen remains unidentified. General study results and limits: The study found that ubiquitous and regional expanded TCR counts tracked ubiquitous and regional nonsynonymous mutations, respectively. Tumor mutation counts were tracked by expanded intratumoral alpha and beta TCR counts.

Time point given: sample taken at primary tumor resection. 72 TRACERx patients with early, untreated non-small cell lung cancer donated samples. From tumor, nontumor lung or frozen PBMC, whole RNA was taken unsorted for sequencing. Germline loops: CDR1 SGHTA, CDR2 FQGNSA. CDR3 length equals 16 residues. V was pared by 2 bases and J by 6 bases, with 10 bases of the junction left unmatched. TCRdb reprocessed the 5' RACE reads with MiXCR, giving one entry per CDR3 protein. Of approximately 23,000 distinct CDR3 sequences listed, around 4.8% are singletons. The material was lung tumor tissue, obtained at surgery. This TCR came from a male donor with early-stage non-small cell lung cancer. V gene TRBV7-2 combines with J gene TRBJ2-3, with 8 bases lining up with TRBD2. The CDR3 sequence is CASSLRGLVPGDTQYF. The CDR3 nucleotides are TGTGCCAGCAGCTTAAGGGGACTAGTTCCCGGGGATACGCAGTATTTT.